A selection of T cell receptor beta chains follows, all from one sample in a study of T cell repertoires in cytomegalovirus infection. TCRdb re-called the reads through MiXCR, storing one row per CDR3 protein. Here the sample spans tens of thousands of distinct CDR3 sequences, around 34% being singletons. Their recognized antigens are unknown. The sample consisted of PBMCs, sequenced either directly or after in vitro stimulation (not recorded which). The receptor set was obtained from a human donor in good health (CMV status not recorded). Some clones in this sample may be carry-over from other donors' samples. Both conserved end residues are part of each CDR3. The D gene is left open where the match is weak. Clone size is stated in some rows and not others, as once, few, many or a class when expanded.

j_call clone_size d_call v_call cdr3_nt cdr3_aa
TRBJ2-5 - TRBD2 TRBV18 TGTGCCAGCTCACCACGTTTAGCGGGAGGCGAAGAGACCCAGTACTTC CASSPRLAGGEETQYF
TRBJ1-1 - - TRBV2 TGTGCCAGCACCCCGGCAGGGTCGAGCACTGAAGCTTTCTTT CASTPAGSSTEAFF
TRBJ2-7 few - TRBV4-3 TGCGCCAGCAGCCAAGCCTGGGCGGCCGCCTACGAGCAGTACTTC CASSQAWAAAYEQYF
TRBJ2-5 - TRBD1 TRBV5-6 TGTGCCAGCAGCTTGCCGGGACAGCTACAAGAGACCCAGTACTTC CASSLPGQLQETQYF
TRBJ2-7 many TRBD1 TRBV7-8 TGTGCCAGCAGCTCGGGGACAGGGCCCGTCTACGAGCAGTACTTC CASSSGTGPVYEQYF
TRBJ2-5 - TRBD2 TRBV7-2 TGTGCCAGCAGCCCCGGGGGGGGCTGGGAGACCCAGTACTTC CASSPGGGWETQYF
TRBJ1-2 few TRBD1 TRBV4-1 TGCGCCAGCAGCCAAGTGGGTAGGGGGCTTAAAGGCTACACCTTC CASSQVGRGLKGYTF
TRBJ2-7 - - TRBV12-3/TRBV12-4 TGTGCCAGCAGTCGGTTAAGCCTCCCCTACGAGCAGTACTTC CASSRLSLPYEQYF
TRBJ1-6 few - TRBV6-1 TGTGCCAGCAGTCGCGCGGCCTATAATTCACCCCTCCACTTT CASSRAAYNSPLHF
TRBJ2-7 - - TRBV7-9 TGTGCCAGCAGCGGCTGGGGGTTGGGGTTCTCCTACGAGCAGTACTTC CASSGWGLGFSYEQYF
TRBJ2-5 few TRBD2 TRBV20-1 TGCAGTGCGCCTAGCGGGACTACACAAGAGACCCAGTACTTC CSAPSGTTQETQYF
TRBJ2-3 few TRBD2 TRBV10-3 TGTGCCATCAGTGAGTCGATGGGACTAGCGGACCGCACAGATACGCAGTATTTT CAISESMGLADRTDTQYF
TRBJ2-1 - - TRBV6-5 TGTGCCAGCAAGAGGGTACGGCGGGATTATGAGCAGTTCTTC CASKRVRRDYEQFF
TRBJ1-3 - - TRBV7-9 TGTGCCAGCAGTTCCACAGGGACTTACTCTGGAAACACCATATATTTT CASSSTGTYSGNTIYF
TRBJ2-3 many - TRBV12-3/TRBV12-4 TGTGCCAGCAGGGCGGGCAGAGATAGGCCAGATACGCAGTATTTT CASRAGRDRPDTQYF
TRBJ1-1 - - TRBV11-2 TGTGCCAGCAGCCCCTGGCGGAACACTGAAGCTTTCTTT CASSPWRNTEAFF
TRBJ2-7 - TRBD2 TRBV11-2 TGTGCCAGCAGCTTTTTGCTAGCGGGATCCCTCGAGCAGTACTTC CASSFLLAGSLEQYF
TRBJ2-5 - TRBD1 TRBV4-2 TGTGCCAGCAGCCAAGGCCGGGGGACAGGGGTCGAGACCCAGTACTTC CASSQGRGTGVETQYF
TRBJ2-3 - - TRBV24-1 TGTGCCACCAGTGAGGGCGGCCCCACAGATACGCAGTATTTT CATSEGGPTDTQYF
TRBJ1-1 - - TRBV28 TGTGCCAGCAGTTTATACCTGAACACTGAAGCTTTCTTT CASSLYLNTEAFF
TRBJ2-3 - TRBD2 TRBV20-1 TGCAGTGCTAGAGTCTCAGGTCTAGCGGGGGCCCCAGGTACGCAGTATTTT CSARVSGLAGAPGTQYF
TRBJ2-3 few - TRBV12-3/TRBV12-4 TGTGCCAGCAGTCCCGGACAGACAGATACGCAGTATTTT CASSPGQTDTQYF
TRBJ1-2 once - TRBV6-8 - CASSYGTGVGYGNTF